What follows is one T cell receptor beta chain and its context. The CDR3 ends on some other residue instead of the conserved phenylalanine or tryptophan, so this is likely a read error. The sample comes from a study of prognosis after radiotherapy for stage I lung cancer. Study-level information: A few patients developed post-radiotherapy distant metastases at median approximately 7 months; 15 had no significant progression.

Germline V gene data show CDR1 as GTSNPN and CDR2 as SVGIG (reference sequence). Trimming took 3 bases from V and 2 from J, leaving 13 bases between them. The CDR3 spans 14 residues. Genomic DNA yielded TCR beta CDR3, amplified by two-round multiplex PCR. First-round PCR employed TRBV- and TRBJ-specific primers for each gene. In TCRdb, the multiplex PCR reads were re-called with MiXCR into one record per CDR3 protein. The table lists roughly 12,000 distinct CDR3 sequences, just over 35% of them singletons. The J gene is TRBJ1-2, the V gene TRBV30; no firm D call. This receptor was taken from a donor at least 50 years old with non-small cell lung cancer. The specimen was PBMCs, collected before or after stereotactic body radiation therapy (not recorded which). The CDR3 loop reads CAWRSWIGNYGYTI. The DNA of the CDR3 is TGTGCCTGGAGAAGTTGGATAGGGAACTATGGCTACACCATC.